The 14 T cell receptor beta chains reported below all come from one sample, sequenced in a study of vaccination and CD4 T cells after COVID-19. These TCRs are of unknown antigen specificity. An Oncomine TCR Beta short-read assay was used to sequence the DNA from cultured CD4+ T cells. TCRdb independently ran MiXCR on the PCR reads; one entry per CDR3 protein. This sample has about 5,500 distinct CDR3 sequences; approximately 40% occur once, and the top ten carry 35% to 50%. Treatment specified: 10-day PBMC culture with coronavirus spike peptide pools or control peptides (ViraFEST assay). Harvesting of the unexposed donor's CD4+ T cells predated the COVID-19 pandemic (2011-2018). Sequencing used CD4+ T cells from blood, cultured in vitro. Receptor source: a human donor in good health.

The chain links TRBV2 to TRBJ1-5; D perhaps matches TRBD1 (5 bases). V lost 2 bases and J 3 bases, leaving 14 bases between the germline ends. The germline V gene encodes CDR1 SNHLY and CDR2 FYNNEI. The CDR3 spans 16 residues. As DNA, the CDR3 is TGTGCCAGCAGTGAATGGGACTTATCGCTCAATCAGCCCCAGCATTTT. As protein: CASSEWDLSLNQPQHF.

This clonotype has only a few counts. The V and J genes are TRBV2 and TRBJ1-5; unclear D gene. V gave up 6 bases and J gave up 2 bases, with 14 bases separating them. This CDR3 region has 15 residues. The germline V gene has CDR1 SNHLY and CDR2 FYNNEI. The CDR3, as DNA: TGTGCCAGCAGGTTGCAGGCGGCAGGCAATCAGCCCCAGCATTTT. Translation: CASRLQAAGNQPQHF.

This sequence joins TRBV7-3 and TRBJ2-1; D is uncertain. V lost 2 bases and J 4 bases, leaving 12 bases between the germline ends. The CDR3 spans 15 residues. Germline V gives CDR1 SGHTA, CDR2 FQGTGA. The CDR3 region has the DNA TGTGCCAGCAGCTTAGTCCCGGTGCAGTACAATGAGCAGTTCTTC. As protein: CASSLVPVQYNEQFF.

The chain is built from TRBV7-8 and TRBJ1-4; D is unclear. CDR1 and CDR2 (germline): SGHVS, FQNEAQ. The germline V and J ends were trimmed by 2 bases and 9 bases, with 7 bases remaining between them. The CDR3 contains 12 residues. CDR3 loop: CASSLPNQKLFF. The CDR3 DNA sequence: TGTGCCAGCAGCTTACCAAACCAAAAACTGTTTTTT.

In this sample, this clonotype turned up once. The chain links TRBV20-1 to TRBJ1-1; D remains ambiguous. V lost 2 bases to trimming and J lost 6 bases, with 10 bases between them. The CDR3 length is 12 residues. Per the germline V gene, CDR1 is DFQATT and CDR2 is SNEGSKA (reference sequence). This CDR3 is CSARISEAEAFF. The CDR3 DNA is TGCAGTGCTAGAATCTCCGAAGCTGAAGCTTTCTTT.

This clonotype was picked up a small number of times. This chain uses TRBV24-1 with TRBJ1-6; no firm D call. The CDR3 is 12 residues long. CDR1 is KGHDR and CDR2 is SFDVKD in the germline V gene. V lost 10 bases, J lost 10 bases, and 13 bases lay in between. The CDR3 spells CATGLLGSPLHF. For the CDR3, the DNA is TGTGCCACAGGGTTGTTAGGGTCACCCCTCCACTTT.

This chain links TRBV5-1 with TRBJ1-1; TRBD1 might be the D (6 bases). Germline CDR1 SGHRS, CDR2 YFSETQ. V lost 0 bases, J lost 5 bases, and 14 bases lay in between. This CDR3 spans 15 amino acids. DNA of the CDR3: TGCGCCAGCAGCTTGGCCGAAGGGGGGCATACTGAAGCTTTCTTT. Protein product: CASSLAEGGHTEAFF.

This clonotype was picked up a small number of times. The genes are TRBV7-9 and TRBJ1-1; TRBD1 is a possible D gene (5 bases). Per germline, CDR1 SEHNR and CDR2 FQNEAQ (reference sequence). Trimming left V 7 bases short and J 7 bases short, with 13 bases between. The CDR3 spans 12 residues. The CDR3: CASNRLQIEAFF. The CDR3 bases are TGTGCCAGCAACAGGCTCCAAATTGAAGCTTTCTTT.

This clonotype has only a few counts. The chain recombines TRBV6-1 with TRBJ2-7; 9 bases fit TRBD1. The CDR3 consists of 15 residues. CDR1 is MNHNS, CDR2 SASEGT, per germline. V lost 2 bases to trimming and J lost 0 bases; unmatched junction nucleotides: 2. The CDR3 DNA reads as TGTGCCAGCAGTGAAACGGGACAGGGCTCCTACGAGCAGTACTTC. Its translation: CASSETGQGSYEQYF.

CDR3 nucleotides: TGTGCCAGCAGTTACGGGGCTAGCGGTGCCTACGAGCAGTACTTC. Translation gives CASSYGASGAYEQYF. The rearrangement joins TRBV6-5 to TRBJ2-7, with TRBD2 identical over 7 bases. Germline V CDR1 and CDR2: MNHEY, SVGAGI. Losses at the gene ends were 2 bases for V and 2 bases for J; bases not matched to a gene: 6. There are 15 residues in the CDR3.

The rearrangement links TRBV29-1 to TRBJ2-3; no clear D gene. Germline V gives CDR1 SQVTM, CDR2 ANQGSEA. V shed 0 bases and J shed 11 bases, with 6 bases lying between them. This CDR3 spans 10 amino acids. Written as DNA, the CDR3 is TGCAGCGTTGAAGATCCAAGGCAGTATTTT. Its protein is CSVEDPRQYF.

The CDR3 nucleotides are TGTGCCAGTAGTATGCGGTCGATTGGAGGGGGCCCAAACATTCAGTACTTC. Amino acid sequence: CASSMRSIGGGPNIQYF. The V call is TRBV19, the J call TRBJ2-4; TRBD1 might be the D (7 bases). CDR1 and CDR2 (germline): LNHDA, SQIVND (reference sequence). Trimming stripped 3 bases from V and 6 bases from J, with 21 bases between. This CDR3 comprises 17 residues.

V gene TRBV20-1 combines with J gene TRBJ1-1; D uncertain. The CDR3 spans 11 residues. Germline V gene data show CDR1 as DFQATT and CDR2 as SNEGSKA (reference sequence). V dropped 0 bases and J dropped 2 bases, with 1 base sitting between them. This chain's CDR3 is CSARDNTEAFF. The CDR3 DNA reads as TGCAGTGCTAGAGATAACACTGAAGCTTTCTTT.

The V gene is TRBV5-4, the J gene TRBJ2-5; perhaps TRBD1 as D (6 bases). V shed 3 bases and J shed 5 bases, with 14 bases lying between them. This CDR3 is 14 amino acids long. Germline V gives CDR1 SGHNT, CDR2 YYREEE (reference sequence). The CDR3 DNA reads as TGTGCCAGCAGCTCCGAGTGGGACATGGAGACCCAGTACTTC. Residues: CASSSEWDMETQYF. Using reference TRBV5-4 and TRBJ2-5 for the parts outside the CDR3, the full variable domain is ETGVTQSPTHLIKTRGQQVTLRCSSQSGHNTVSWYQQALGQGPQFIFQYYREEENGRGNFPPRFSGLQFPNYSSELNVNALELDDSALYLCASSSEWDMETQYFGPGTRLLVL.